One and the same sample provided the 17 T cell receptor beta chains below, sequenced in a study of shared clonotypes between healthy human individuals. Produced via immunoSEQ multiplex PCR; TCRdb's table is partial and in-frame only. Here the sample spans some 790,000 clones, approximately 72% being singletons. The sequenced sample was memory CD4+ T cells sorted from blood. Subset: CD45RA-negative fraction. These receptors all stem from a woman aged 25 to 45 in good health.

This clone was counted only a few times. The chain is built from TRBV6-1 and TRBJ1-5, with 10 bases that match TRBD1. Trimming took 4 bases from V and 9 from J; bases not matched to a gene: 9. Germline V gives CDR1 MNHNS, CDR2 SASEGT. CDR3 length: 15 residues. The CDR3 DNA sequence: TGTGCCAGCAGTGTCGGGGGACAGGGGCTGTGGCCCCAGCATTTT. Translated, it gives CASSVGGQGLWPQHF.

J is TRBJ2-1 and V is TRBV28; 9 bases fit TRBD2. The germline V gene has CDR1 MDHEN and CDR2 SYDVKM. The CDR3 sequence is 15 residues long. V lost 4 bases and J lost 8; bases outside the gene matches: 9. CDR3 amino acids: CASSSSGTVGHEQFF. In DNA, the CDR3 is TGTGCCAGCAGTTCTAGCGGGACCGTCGGTCATGAGCAGTTCTTC.

This clone was observed a few times. The chain recombines TRBV25-1 with TRBJ2-7, with 11 bases matching TRBD2. The length of the CDR3 is 15 residues. J gave up 0 bases and V 6 bases, and 4 bases lay outside the gene matches. Per the germline V gene, CDR1 is MGHDK and CDR2 is SYGVNS. CDR3 protein: CASRETSGSSYEQYF. The CDR3 DNA is TGTGCCAGCAGAGAAACTAGCGGGAGCTCCTACGAGCAGTACTTC.

The gene calls are TRBV20-1 and TRBJ2-3; D gene unclear. Germline-derived CDR1 and CDR2 are DFQATT and SNEGSKA (reference sequence). V lost 6 bases to trimming and J lost 5 bases, with 6 bases between them. The CDR3 contains 10 residues. In DNA form, the CDR3 reads TGCAGTGCCCTTTTAGATACGCAGTATTTT. Amino acid sequence: CSALLDTQYF.

V usage is TRBV2 and J usage is TRBJ2-2, with D unclear. The CDR3 runs 14 residues. Germline V gene sequence: CDR1 SNHLY, CDR2 FYNNEI. Trimming pared 8 bases from V and 1 base from J, leaving 11 bases between. In DNA form, the CDR3 reads TGTGCCAGCGTTAAACAGCGGAACACCGGGGAGCTGTTTTTT. It yields the protein CASVKQRNTGELFF. Combining the CDR3 with reference TRBV2 and TRBJ2-2 gives the whole variable domain EPEVTQTPSHQVTQMGQEVILRCVPISNHLYFYWYRQILGQKVEFLVSFYNNEISEKSEIFDDQFSVERPDGSNFTLKIRSTKLEDSAMYFCASVKQRNTGELFFGEGSRLTVL.

The chain carries TRBV27 and TRBJ1-6; unclear D gene. Germline loops: CDR1 MNHEY, CDR2 SMNVEV (reference sequence). Trimming removed 8 bases at V and 9 bases at J, with 14 bases between. The CDR3 runs to 13 residues. The CDR3 DNA reads as TGTGCCAGCCAATGGGGAGCGGGTTCACCCCTCCACTTT. It codes for CASQWGAGSPLHF.

In its sample, this clone was seen once. V is TRBV13 and J is TRBJ2-7, with TRBD2 as a possible D gene (6 bases). The germline V gene has CDR1 PRHDT and CDR2 FYEKMQ (reference sequence). Trimming shortened V by 1 base and J by 4 bases, and 11 bases separated the two germline ends. This CDR3 has 14 residues. CDR3: CASSLAAGNYEQYF. In DNA form, the CDR3 reads TGTGCCAGCAGCTTAGCAGCGGGTAATTACGAGCAGTACTTC.

The chain has TRBV19 and TRBJ2-7; 9 bases are a match to TRBD2. The length of the CDR3 is 15 residues. The germline CDR1 and CDR2 sequences are LNHDA and SQIVND (reference sequence). V lost 4 bases and J lost 4; bases outside the gene matches: 8. The CDR3 DNA follows: TGTGCCAGTAGTAGATCGGGACTAGCAGATTACGAGCAGTACTTC. Translating gives CASSRSGLADYEQYF.

Regarding this clone: This sample also contains other DNA sequences that code for the same CDR3. The chain links TRBV6-5 to TRBJ2-7; 7 positions match TRBD1. Looked up from germline, CDR1 is MNHEY and CDR2 is SVGAGI. The CDR3 totals 14 residues. V was pared by 5 bases and J by 3 bases, with 7 bases of the junction left unmatched. In DNA form, the CDR3 reads TGTGCCAGCAGTGGTCGGGACAGAGGCTACGAGCAGTACTTC. Translated, it gives CASSGRDRGYEQYF.

The CDR3 DNA reads as TGTGCCAGCCGCAGGGGGGGGGAGGATGGCAATCAGCCCCAGCATTTT. It specifies CASRRGGEDGNQPQHF. This chain joins TRBV6-6 and TRBJ1-5; 7 positions match TRBD1. Germline V gives CDR1 MNHNY, CDR2 SVGAGI (reference sequence). The CDR3 extends over 16 amino acids. V was pared by 8 bases and J by 2 bases, with 12 bases of the junction left unmatched.

J is TRBJ2-1 and V is TRBV5-1, with 10 bases identical to TRBD2. Germline CDR1 reads SGHRS; CDR2 reads YFSETQ. The CDR3 has 17 amino acids. Trimming took 3 bases from V and 6 from J; bases not matched to a gene: 12. In DNA form, the CDR3 reads TGCGCCAGCAGCTCCTCGACGCTAGCGGGAGTCAGCAATGAGCAGTTCTTC. It is translated as CASSSSTLAGVSNEQFF.

This chain connects TRBV28 to TRBJ2-2, with 7 bases that match TRBD1. The J segment lost 5 bases and the V segment lost 5 bases, leaving 5 bases of the junction unmatched. Germline values: CDR1 MDHEN, CDR2 SYDVKM. This CDR3 region has 14 residues. The CDR3 bases are TGTGCCAGCAGTCCGGGACAGCAAACCGGGGAGCTGTTTTTT. Translated, it gives CASSPGQQTGELFF. The full variable domain, with the rest looked up from reference TRBV28 and TRBJ2-2, is DVKVTQSSRYLVKRTGEKVFLECVQDMDHENMFWYRQDPGLGLRLIYFSYDVKMKEKGDIPEGYSVSREKKERFSLILESASTNQTSMYLCASSPGQQTGELFFGEGSRLTVL.

Concerning this clone: A far larger clone is one nucleotide away, so this likely arose from a read error. Distinct nucleotide sequences in the sample also encode this CDR3. V usage is TRBV11-2 and J usage is TRBJ2-5, with D hard to call. The J call may be incorrect, as the DNA end agrees better with TRBJ2-7. This CDR3 region has 12 residues. The V gene's germline CDR1 is SGHAT and CDR2 FQNNGV. CDR3 DNA: TGTGCCAGCAGCTTAGATCGATACGAGCAGTACTTC. It yields the protein CASSLDRYEQYF.

The rearrangement uses TRBV10-3 and TRBJ2-5; D not certain. The DNA end lines up better with TRBJ2-7; the J call may be wrong. CDR1 ENHRY and CDR2 SYGVKD come from the germline V gene. The CDR3 is 15 amino acids. CDR3 nucleotide sequence: TGTGCCATCGCAGAAGGAGACACCGGTTCCTACGAGCAGTACTTC. Translation: CAIAEGDTGSYEQYF.

The V and J genes are TRBV6-6 and TRBJ2-3; 11 bases map to TRBD1. Germline CDR1 is MNHNY and CDR2 is SVGAGI (reference sequence). The CDR3 loop spans 15 amino acids. V lost 5 bases and J lost 6; bases outside the gene matches: 7. This CDR3 reads CASSRPGQGVDTQYF. CDR3 DNA sequence: TGTGCCAGCAGTCGACCGGGACAGGGGGTTGATACGCAGTATTTT.

J is TRBJ1-1 and V is TRBV6-6; D is possibly TRBD1 (5 bases). The V gene's germline CDR1 is MNHNY and CDR2 SVGAGI (reference sequence). This CDR3 contains 14 residues. The V and J ends lost 3 bases and 5 bases respectively, with 13 bases between them. The CDR3 DNA follows: TGTGCCAGCAGTTATTCTCAGGGAGAGACTGAAGCTTTCTTT. Protein sequence: CASSYSQGETEAFF.

This clone was detected only a few times. The CDR3 bases are TGTGCCAGCAGCCAAGATAACGTCGGGTTCGACTATGGCTACACCTTC. Its translation: CASSQDNVGFDYGYTF. The chain employs TRBV4-2 and TRBJ1-2; D is undetermined. The CDR3 has 16 residues. With 0 bases removed from V and 3 bases from J, the gap between germline ends came to 14 bases. Germline V gene lookup returns CDR1 LGHNA and CDR2 YNFKEQ.